These T cell receptor beta chains were read from a single sample in a study of cytomegalovirus exposure and HLA in healthy donors. TCRdb's table, derived via immunoSEQ multiplex PCR, lists solely in-frame clones and lacks some. The repertoire holds 110,000 to 150,000 clones, with roughly 79% as singletons. Specimen: PBMCs. The receptor source for this set is a young woman in good health and CMV-seronegative. Both conserved end residues are part of each CDR3. A D gene is named only where the DNA matches it firmly.

TRBV4-1,TRBJ2-5,NA,CASSQVLGGAGGETQYF
TRBV30,TRBJ1-6,NA,CAWRSGLTYNSPLHF
TRBV7-9,TRBJ1-5,NA,CASSLAGDQPQHF
TRBV5-1,TRBJ1-5,NA,CASSADSNSNQPQHF
TRBV13,TRBJ1-5,NA,CASSLGRDINQPQHF
TRBV2,TRBJ2-7,NA,CASRLGGLEQYF
TRBV6-4,TRBJ1-6,TRBD1,CASSETGEGSPLHF
TRBV30,TRBJ1-5,TRBD1,CAWSVQGGQPQHF
TRBV19,TRBJ2-1,TRBD1,CASSIRTGNYNEQFF
TRBV6-1,TRBJ1-3,NA,CASSELFTSSGNTIYF
TRBV7-3,TRBJ1-1,TRBD1,CASSLRQGDMNTEAFF
TRBV6-1,TRBJ1-5,NA,CASSERSQHF
TRBV18,TRBJ2-7,TRBD2,CASSPRGGGTLSEEQYF
TRBV18,TRBJ1-6,NA,CASSPIQVPSLLRNSPLHF
TRBV6-1,TRBJ1-1,NA,CASSLGQPDTEAFF
TRBV7-2,TRBJ1-4,NA,CASSLVGRTVANEKLFF
TRBV7-8,TRBJ1-2,TRBD1,CASSLDPQGNYGYTF
TRBV6-5,TRBJ1-2,TRBD1,CASSYQMDRNYGYTF
TRBV9,TRBJ2-1,TRBD2,CASSPGGFLNEQFF
TRBV7-9,TRBJ2-1,NA,CASSSETILTYNEQFF
TRBV6-1,TRBJ2-5,TRBD2,CASSAIAGGILETQYF
TRBV7-9,TRBJ1-6,NA,CASSLVGTQRSPLHF
TRBV6-5,TRBJ2-7,TRBD1,CASSLTGEDEQYF
TRBV2,TRBJ1-4,NA,CASSEVGGHLNEKLFF
TRBV30,TRBJ2-6,NA,CASSLTGRGANVLTF
TRBV9,TRBJ2-1,NA,CASSARGGGNEQFF
TRBV2,TRBJ2-2,TRBD1,CAGDRDTGELFF
TRBV30,TRBJ1-4,NA,CAWNRGNNEKLFF
TRBV15,TRBJ1-2,NA,CATSRKYNTGDYGYTF
TRBV5-4,TRBJ2-7,NA,CASSLAFPGLSSYEQYF
TRBV15,TRBJ1-5,TRBD1,CATSGQGAQPQHF
TRBV7-2,TRBJ1-4,NA,CASSPTRVSEKLFF
TRBV18,TRBJ1-1,NA,CASSPKGPGDTEAFF
TRBV13,TRBJ1-1,TRBD1,CASSSPDRAYTEAFF
TRBV21-1,TRBJ1-3,NA,CARYGNTIYF
TRBV9,TRBJ1-2,NA,CASSVTQGSGYGYTF
TRBV7-6,TRBJ2-7,TRBD2,CASSSGTSGGLPYEQYF
TRBV5-1,TRBJ1-1,TRBD1,CASSLEGTGNTEAFF
TRBV2,TRBJ2-5,NA,CASSRMGRETQYF
TRBV9,TRBJ2-5,TRBD1,CASSPRTGVKETQYF
TRBV5-4,TRBJ1-2,NA,CASSFIQSSLRPYVGYGYTF
TRBV19,TRBJ1-1,NA,CATRGGVNEAFF
TRBV7-9,TRBJ1-1,TRBD1,CASSSTGREEINSAFF
TRBV19,TRBJ1-2,TRBD1,CASSTTITTGPKTGNYGYTF
TRBV2,TRBJ2-5,NA,CASSEGLPLPETQYF
TRBV5-5,TRBJ1-2,TRBD1,CASSPRDSRNYGYTF
TRBV18,TRBJ1-2,NA,CASSFGRGGGYTF
TRBV28,TRBJ1-3,TRBD1,CASSFHGQEDTIYF